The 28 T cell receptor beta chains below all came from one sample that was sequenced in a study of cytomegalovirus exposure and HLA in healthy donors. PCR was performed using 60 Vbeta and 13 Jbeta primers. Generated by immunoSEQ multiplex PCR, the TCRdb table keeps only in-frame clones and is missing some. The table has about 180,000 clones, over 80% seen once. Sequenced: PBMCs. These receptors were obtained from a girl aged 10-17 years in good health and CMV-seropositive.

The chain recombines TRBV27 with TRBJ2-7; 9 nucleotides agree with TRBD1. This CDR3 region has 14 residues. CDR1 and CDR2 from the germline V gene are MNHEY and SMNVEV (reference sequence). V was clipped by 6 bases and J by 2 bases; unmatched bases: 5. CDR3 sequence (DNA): TGTGCCAGCAGCCCCGGGACAGGGCCCTACGAGCAGTACTTC. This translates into CASSPGTGPYEQYF.

As DNA, the CDR3 is TGCGCCAGCAGCCTATACGGACTAGCGGGAGGGCCGGGGGAGACCCAGTACTTC. Its protein is CASSLYGLAGGPGETQYF. The gene calls are TRBV4-1 and TRBJ2-5; 15 bases are a match to TRBD2. Germline V gene lookup returns CDR1 MGHRA and CDR2 YSYEKL. J lost 5 bases, V lost 4 bases, and 11 bases had no gene match. This CDR3 has 18 residues.

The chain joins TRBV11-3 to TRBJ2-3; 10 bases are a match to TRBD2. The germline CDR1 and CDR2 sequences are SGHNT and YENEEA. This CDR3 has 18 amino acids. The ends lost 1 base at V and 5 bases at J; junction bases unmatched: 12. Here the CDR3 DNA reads TGTGCCAGCAGCTTAGGCTCTTCTAGCGGGAGCGGAGGAGATACGCAGTATTTT. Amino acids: CASSLGSSSGSGGDTQYF.

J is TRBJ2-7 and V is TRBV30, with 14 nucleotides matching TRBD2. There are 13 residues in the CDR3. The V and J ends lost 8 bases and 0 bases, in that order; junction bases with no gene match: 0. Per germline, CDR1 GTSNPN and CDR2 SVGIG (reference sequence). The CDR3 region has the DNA TGTGCCGGGACTAGCGGGGGCTCCTACGAGCAGTACTTC. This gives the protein CAGTSGGSYEQYF.

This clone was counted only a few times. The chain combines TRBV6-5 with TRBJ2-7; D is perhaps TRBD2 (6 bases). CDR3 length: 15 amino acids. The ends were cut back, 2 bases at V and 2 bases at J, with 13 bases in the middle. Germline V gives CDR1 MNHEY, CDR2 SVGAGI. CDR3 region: CASSYQGGNPYEQYF. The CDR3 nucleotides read TGTGCCAGCAGTTACCAGGGCGGGAACCCCTACGAGCAGTACTTC.

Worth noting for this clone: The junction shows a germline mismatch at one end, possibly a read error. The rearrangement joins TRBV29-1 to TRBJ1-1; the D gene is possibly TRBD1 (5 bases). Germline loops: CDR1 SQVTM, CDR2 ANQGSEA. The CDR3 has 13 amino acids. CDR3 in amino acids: CSVAGRVNPEAFF. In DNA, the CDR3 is TGCAGCGTCGCCGGCAGGGTGAACCCTGAAGCTTTCTTT.

CDR3 sequence: CASSYDGGFGYTF. The CDR3 bases are TGTGCCAGCAGTTACGACGGAGGGTTCGGCTACACCTTC. This chain joins TRBV6-5 and TRBJ1-2; no reliable D call. The CDR3 is 13 residues long. Trimming left V 2 bases short and J 8 bases short, with 12 bases between. Germline CDR1 reads MNHEY; CDR2 reads SVGAGI.

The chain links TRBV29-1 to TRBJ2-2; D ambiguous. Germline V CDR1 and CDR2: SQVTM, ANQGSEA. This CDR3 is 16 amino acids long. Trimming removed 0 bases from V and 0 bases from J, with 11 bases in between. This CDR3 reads CSVEDLGDANTGELFF. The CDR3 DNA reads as TGCAGCGTTGAAGATCTCGGTGATGCGAACACCGGGGAGCTGTTTTTT.

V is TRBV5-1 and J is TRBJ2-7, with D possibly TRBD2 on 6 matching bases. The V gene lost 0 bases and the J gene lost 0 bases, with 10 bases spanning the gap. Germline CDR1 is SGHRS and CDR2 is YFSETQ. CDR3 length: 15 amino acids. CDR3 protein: CASSLGLVISYEQYF. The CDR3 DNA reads TGCGCCAGCAGCTTGGGACTAGTAATCTCCTACGAGCAGTACTTC.

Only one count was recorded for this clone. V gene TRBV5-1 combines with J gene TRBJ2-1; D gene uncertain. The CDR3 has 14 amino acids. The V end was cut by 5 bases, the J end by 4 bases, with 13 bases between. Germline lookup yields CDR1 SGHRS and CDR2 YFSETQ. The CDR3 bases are TGCGCCAGCAGGATGGCGGAAATTTACAATGAGCAGTTCTTC. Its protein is CASRMAEIYNEQFF.

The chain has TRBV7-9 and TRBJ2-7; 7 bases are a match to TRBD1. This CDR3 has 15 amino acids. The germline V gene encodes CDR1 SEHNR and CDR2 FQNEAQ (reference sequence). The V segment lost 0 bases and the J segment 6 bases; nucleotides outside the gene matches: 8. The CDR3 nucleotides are TGTGCCAGCAGCTTAGCAGGGGGCGCTTCAATCGAGCAGTACTTC. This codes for CASSLAGGASIEQYF. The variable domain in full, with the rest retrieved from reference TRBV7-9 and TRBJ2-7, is DTGVSQNPRHKITKRGQNVTFRCDPISEHNRLYWYRQTLGQGPEFLTYFQNEAQLEKSRLLSDRFSAERPKGSFSTLEIQRTEQGDSAMYLCASSLAGGASIEQYFGPGTRLTVT.

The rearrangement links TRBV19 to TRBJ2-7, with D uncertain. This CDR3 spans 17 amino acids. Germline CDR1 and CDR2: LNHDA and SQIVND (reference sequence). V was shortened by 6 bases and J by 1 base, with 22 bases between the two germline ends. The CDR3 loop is CASSPTAVPYTSYEQYF. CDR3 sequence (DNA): TGTGCCAGTAGCCCCACAGCCGTACCCTATACTTCCTACGAGCAGTACTTC.

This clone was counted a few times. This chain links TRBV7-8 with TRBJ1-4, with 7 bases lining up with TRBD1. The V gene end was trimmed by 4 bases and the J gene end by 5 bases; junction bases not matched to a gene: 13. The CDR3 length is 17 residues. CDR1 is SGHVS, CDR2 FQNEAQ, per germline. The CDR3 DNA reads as TGTGCCAGCAGCTCCGGCTCAAGACAGGGATGGAATGAAAAACTGTTTTTT. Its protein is CASSSGSRQGWNEKLFF.

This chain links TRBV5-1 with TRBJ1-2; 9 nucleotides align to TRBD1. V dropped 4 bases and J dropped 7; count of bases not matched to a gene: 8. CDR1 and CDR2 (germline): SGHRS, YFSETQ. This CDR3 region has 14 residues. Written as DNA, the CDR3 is TGCGCCAGCAGCCCATGGGACAGGGCTGTTGGCTACACCTTC. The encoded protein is CASSPWDRAVGYTF. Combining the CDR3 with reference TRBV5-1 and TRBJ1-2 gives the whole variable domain KAGVTQTPRYLIKTRGQQVTLSCSPISGHRSVSWYQQTPGQGLQFLFEYFSETQRNKGNFPGRFSGRQFSNSRSEMNVSTLELGDSALYLCASSPWDRAVGYTFGSGTRLTVV.

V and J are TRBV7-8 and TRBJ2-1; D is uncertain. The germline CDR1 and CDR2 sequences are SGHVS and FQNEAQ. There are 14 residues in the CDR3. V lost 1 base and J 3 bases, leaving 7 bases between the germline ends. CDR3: CASSLVVSYNEQFF. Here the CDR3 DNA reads TGTGCCAGCAGCTTAGTAGTTAGCTACAATGAGCAGTTCTTC.

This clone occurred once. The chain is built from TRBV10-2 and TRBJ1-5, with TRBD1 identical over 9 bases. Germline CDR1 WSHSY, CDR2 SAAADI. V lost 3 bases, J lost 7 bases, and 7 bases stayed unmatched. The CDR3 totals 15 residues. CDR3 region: CASSDGTGWLQPQHF. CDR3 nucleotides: TGCGCCAGCAGTGACGGGACAGGGTGGTTGCAGCCCCAGCATTTT.

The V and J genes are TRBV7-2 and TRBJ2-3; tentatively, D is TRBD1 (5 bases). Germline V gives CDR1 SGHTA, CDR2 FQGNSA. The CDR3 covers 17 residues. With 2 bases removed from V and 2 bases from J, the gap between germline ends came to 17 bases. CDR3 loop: CASSLSRDSLNTDTQYF. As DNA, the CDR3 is TGTGCCAGCAGCTTATCGCGCGACAGCCTCAACACAGATACGCAGTATTTT.

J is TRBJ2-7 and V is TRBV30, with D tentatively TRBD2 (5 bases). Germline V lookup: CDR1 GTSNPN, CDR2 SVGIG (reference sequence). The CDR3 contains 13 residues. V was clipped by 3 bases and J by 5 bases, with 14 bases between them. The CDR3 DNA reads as TGTGCCTGGAGGAGGACTCCTCTCAACGAGCAGTACTTC. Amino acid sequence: CAWRRTPLNEQYF.

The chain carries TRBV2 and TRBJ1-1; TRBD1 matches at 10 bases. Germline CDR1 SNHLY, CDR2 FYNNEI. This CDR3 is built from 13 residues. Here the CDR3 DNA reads TGTGCGTGGGGAGACAGGGGGCTTACTGAAGCTTTCTTT. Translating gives CAWGDRGLTEAFF.

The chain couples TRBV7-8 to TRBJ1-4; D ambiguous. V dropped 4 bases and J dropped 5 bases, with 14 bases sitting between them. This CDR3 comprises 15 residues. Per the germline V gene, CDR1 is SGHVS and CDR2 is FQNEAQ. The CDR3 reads CASSSLTYLNEKLFF. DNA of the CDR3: TGTGCCAGCAGCTCATTGACATACCTAAATGAAAAACTGTTTTTT.

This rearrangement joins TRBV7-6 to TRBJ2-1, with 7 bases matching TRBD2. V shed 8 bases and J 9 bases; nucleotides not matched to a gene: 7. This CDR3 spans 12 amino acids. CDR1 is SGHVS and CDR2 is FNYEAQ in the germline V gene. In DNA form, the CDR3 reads TGTGCCAGCTGGGCGGGAGCGGGTGAGCAGTTCTTC. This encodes CASWAGAGEQFF.

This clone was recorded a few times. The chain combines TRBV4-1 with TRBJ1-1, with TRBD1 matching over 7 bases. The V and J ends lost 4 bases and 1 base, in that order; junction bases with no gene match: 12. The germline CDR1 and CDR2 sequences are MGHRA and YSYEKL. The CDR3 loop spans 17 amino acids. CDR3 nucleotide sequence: TGCGCCAGCAGCCGATCGCCGACAGGGTCGGAGAACACTGAAGCTTTCTTT. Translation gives CASSRSPTGSENTEAFF.

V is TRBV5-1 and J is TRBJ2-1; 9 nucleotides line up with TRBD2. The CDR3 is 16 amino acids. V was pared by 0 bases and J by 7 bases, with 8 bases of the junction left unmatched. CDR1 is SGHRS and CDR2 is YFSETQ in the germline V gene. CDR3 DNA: TGCGCCAGCAGCTTGGCCGCGGGACTAGCACTAAATGAGCAGTTCTTC. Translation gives CASSLAAGLALNEQFF.

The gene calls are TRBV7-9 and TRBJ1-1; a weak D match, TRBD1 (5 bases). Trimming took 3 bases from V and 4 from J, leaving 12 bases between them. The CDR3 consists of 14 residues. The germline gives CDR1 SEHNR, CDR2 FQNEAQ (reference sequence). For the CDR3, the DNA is TGTGCCAGCAGCTTTCCGGAACAGGTCACTGAAGCTTTCTTT. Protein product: CASSFPEQVTEAFF.

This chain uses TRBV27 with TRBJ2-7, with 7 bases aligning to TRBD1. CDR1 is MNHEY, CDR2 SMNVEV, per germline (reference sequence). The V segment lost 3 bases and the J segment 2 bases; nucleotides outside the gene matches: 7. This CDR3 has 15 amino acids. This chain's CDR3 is CASSFPGQATYEQYF. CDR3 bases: TGTGCCAGCAGTTTCCCCGGACAGGCCACCTACGAGCAGTACTTC.

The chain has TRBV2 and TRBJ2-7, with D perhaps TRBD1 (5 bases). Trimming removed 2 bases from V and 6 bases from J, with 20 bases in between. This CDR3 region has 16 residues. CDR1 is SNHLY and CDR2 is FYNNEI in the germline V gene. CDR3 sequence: CASSENGAGWIFEQYF. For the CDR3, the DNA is TGTGCCAGCAGTGAAAACGGAGCAGGGTGGATTTTCGAGCAGTACTTC.

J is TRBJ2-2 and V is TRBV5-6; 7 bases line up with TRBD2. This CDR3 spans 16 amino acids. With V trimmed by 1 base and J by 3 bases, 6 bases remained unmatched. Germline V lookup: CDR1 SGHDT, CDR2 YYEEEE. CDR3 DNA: TGTGCCAGCAGCTTGCTAGCGGTACAGTACACCGGGGAGCTGTTTTTT. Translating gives CASSLLAVQYTGELFF.

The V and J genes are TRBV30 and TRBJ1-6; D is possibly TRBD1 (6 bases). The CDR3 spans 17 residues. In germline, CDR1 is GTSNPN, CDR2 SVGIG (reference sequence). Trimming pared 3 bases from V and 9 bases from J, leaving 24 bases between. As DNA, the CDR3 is TGTGCCTGGAGCGGCCAACCCACAGGGACTAAGGTTTCACCCCTCCACTTT. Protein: CAWSGQPTGTKVSPLHF.